The 17 T cell receptor beta chains below come from one sample, sequenced in a study of early T cells in non-severe SARS-CoV-2 infection. MiXCR, run by TCRdb on the 5' RACE reads, gives a single entry per CDR3 protein. The sample holds tens of thousands of distinct CDR3 sequences, roughly a tenth seen once. The specimen was whole blood, collected at baseline. The origin of the receptors is an adult who was a healthcare worker with PCR-confirmed SARS-CoV-2 infection or an uninfected control (not recorded which).

The chain is built from TRBV10-3 and TRBJ2-1, with D possibly being TRBD1 (5 bases). V was shortened by 2 bases and J by 15 bases, with 17 bases between the two germline ends. CDR3 length equals 13 residues. Germline V lookup: CDR1 ENHRY, CDR2 SYGVKD. This chain's CDR3 is CAISEREQVSSFF. CDR3 DNA: TGTGCCATCAGTGAGAGGGAACAGGTTTCATCGTTCTTC.

In this sample, this clonotype turned up many times. The rearrangement joins TRBV5-1 to TRBJ2-7; D is possibly TRBD1 or TRBD2 (6 bases each). Trimming took 1 base from V and 5 from J, leaving 16 bases between them. In germline, CDR1 is SGHRS, CDR2 YFSETQ. The CDR3 consists of 15 residues. The CDR3 DNA is TGCGCCAGCAGCTTGAGGGGGGTAGCAATCGACGAGCAGTACTTC. Its protein product is CASSLRGVAIDEQYF.

The J gene is TRBJ2-3, the V gene TRBV2; D call uncertain. CDR1 and CDR2 from the germline V gene are SNHLY and FYNNEI. The ends were cut back, 4 bases at V and 4 bases at J, with 15 bases in the middle. This CDR3 region has 15 residues. The CDR3 DNA sequence: TGTGCCAGCAGTGTCGGAGCAAGGCTGGCAGATACGCAGTATTTT. This codes for CASSVGARLADTQYF.

This clonotype has just a few counts. The chain joins TRBV7-9 to TRBJ2-5; D tentatively reads TRBD1 or TRBD2 (5 bases each). Trimming took 1 base from V and 4 from J, leaving 10 bases between them. The germline gives CDR1 SEHNR, CDR2 FQNEAQ (reference sequence). The CDR3 sequence is 14 residues long. CDR3 sequence reads: CASSLGDGRETQYF. CDR3 nucleotide sequence: TGTGCCAGCAGCTTAGGGGACGGACGAGAGACCCAGTACTTC.

The chain is built from TRBV3-1 and TRBJ2-5; no clear D gene. The CDR3 is 13 amino acids. Trimming took 1 base from V and 4 from J, leaving 7 bases between them. CDR1 is LGHDT, CDR2 YNNKEL, per germline (reference sequence). CDR3 DNA: TGTGCCAGCAGCCAAGGAGGTTCAGAGACCCAGTACTTC. It yields the protein CASSQGGSETQYF.

This clonotype ranks as medium-sized (0.01 to 0.1%). The chain employs TRBV6-1 and TRBJ1-6, with TRBD1 matching over 11 bases. J lost 8 bases, V lost 4 bases, and 7 bases had no gene match. The CDR3 runs to 16 residues. Germline V gene data show CDR1 as MNHNS and CDR2 as SASEGT. CDR3: CASSANPGQGDSPLHF. CDR3 in DNA: TGTGCCAGCAGTGCTAATCCGGGACAGGGGGATTCACCCCTCCACTTT.

This chain connects TRBV6-1 to TRBJ1-1; 7 bases line up with TRBD1. V was pared by 6 bases and J by 0 bases, with 13 bases of the junction left unmatched. This CDR3 is 17 amino acids long. Germline loops: CDR1 MNHNS, CDR2 SASEGT. The CDR3 reads CASRVQGHGFMNTEAFF. The CDR3 nucleotides read TGTGCCAGCAGAGTACAGGGGCATGGTTTTATGAACACTGAAGCTTTCTTT.

This clonotype was seen more than once but under ten times. The chain is built from TRBV20-1 and TRBJ2-1, with a possible D match to TRBD2 (7 bases). The CDR3 is 14 residues long. The germline V gene has CDR1 DFQATT and CDR2 SNEGSKA (reference sequence). V lost 5 bases, J lost 6 bases, and 17 bases lay in between. In DNA, the CDR3 is TGCAGTGCTCCTCCCGGGGGGCCTGCCAATGAGCAGTTCTTC. Residues: CSAPPGGPANEQFF.

This clonotype has more than one count but fewer than ten. This chain uses TRBV18 with TRBJ2-5; perhaps TRBD2 as D (6 bases). The germline gives CDR1 KGHSH, CDR2 LQKENI. This CDR3 comprises 15 residues. The germline V and J ends were trimmed by 1 base and 0 bases, with 9 bases remaining between them. CDR3 nucleotides: TGTGCCAGCTCACCACGACAGCGGGACCAAGAGACCCAGTACTTC. Its translation: CASSPRQRDQETQYF.

This sequence joins TRBV5-4 and TRBJ2-3; 7 bases agree with TRBD2. This CDR3 is built from 16 residues. J was trimmed by 5 bases and V by 9 bases; bases with no gene match: 18. From germline, CDR1 is SGHNT and CDR2 YYREEE (reference sequence). The CDR3 DNA is TGTGCCACCGAGCAGGAGGGCGGGGGACGTAGAGATACGCAGTATTTT. Protein: CATEQEGGGRRDTQYF.

This clonotype was seen a few times. The chain has TRBV15 and TRBJ2-7; D not resolved. The CDR3 runs to 13 residues. V was pared by 0 bases and J by 5 bases, with 8 bases between. Germline assignment: CDR1 LNHNV and CDR2 YYDKDF (reference sequence). Here the CDR3 DNA reads TGTGCCACCAGCAGAGATGCAGGTGACGAGCAGTACTTC. It yields the protein CATSRDAGDEQYF.

This clonotype is medium-sized by share. The chain uses TRBV20-1 and TRBJ1-2; the D is unclear. The CDR3 extends over 13 amino acids. Germline CDR1 reads DFQATT; CDR2 reads SNEGSKA (reference sequence). With 1 base removed from V and 2 bases from J, the gap between germline ends came to 8 bases. The CDR3 nucleotides read TGCAGTGCTAGAGGGGAAGGGAACTATGGCTACACCTTC. It translates to CSARGEGNYGYTF.

The sample holds many counts of this clonotype. This chain links TRBV18 with TRBJ1-1; 7 bases map to TRBD1. The V and J ends lost 4 bases and 0 bases, in that order; junction bases with no gene match: 2. This CDR3 comprises 14 residues. Germline lookup yields CDR1 KGHSH and CDR2 LQKENI. The CDR3 region has the DNA TGTGCCAGCTCACAAGGGACAGTGAACACTGAAGCTTTCTTT. This gives the protein CASSQGTVNTEAFF.

This clonotype was found a few times. This chain joins TRBV5-1 and TRBJ1-4; 7 bases are a match to TRBD1. The CDR3 runs to 16 residues. V lost 0 bases and J lost 0; bases outside the gene matches: 2. The germline CDR1 and CDR2 sequences are SGHRS and YFSETQ. CDR3 region: CASSLGDSATNEKLFF. The CDR3 nucleotides are TGCGCCAGCAGCTTGGGGGACAGTGCAACTAATGAAAAACTGTTTTTT.

A few counts support this clonotype. The rearrangement joins TRBV30 to TRBJ2-3; D is ambiguous. Germline values: CDR1 GTSNPN, CDR2 SVGIG (reference sequence). This CDR3 is built from 14 residues. V lost 4 bases and J 0 bases, leaving 11 bases between the germline ends. CDR3 coding DNA: TGTGCCTGGACCTACGAGACGAGCACAGATACGCAGTATTTT. It specifies CAWTYETSTDTQYF.

This chain connects TRBV3-1 to TRBJ2-7; TRBD1 matches 9 bases. CDR1 and CDR2 from the germline V gene are LGHDT and YNNKEL (reference sequence). The V gene end was trimmed by 2 bases and the J gene end by 11 bases; junction bases not matched to a gene: 10. CDR3 size: 14 residues. The DNA for the CDR3 is TGTGCCAGCAGCCAATCACCGGGACAGGGTAGGGAGTACTTC. Translated, it gives CASSQSPGQGREYF.

At least ten counts were recorded for this clonotype. The CDR3 bases are TGTGCCACCCAAAAGCTTCATCAGCCCCAGCATTTT. Its protein is CATQKLHQPQHF. The rearrangement uses TRBV28 and TRBJ1-5; no firm D call. This CDR3 region has 12 residues. Deletions cut 10 bases from V and 5 bases from J, with 12 bases between. Germline-derived CDR1 and CDR2 are MDHEN and SYDVKM.